This T cell receptor (beta chain) stems from a study of OX40 agonist ivuxolimab in advanced cancers. Study at large: Patients with hepatocellular carcinoma, melanoma, renal cell or head and neck cancer made up the dose-escalation patients.

Sequencing used immunoSEQ multiplex PCR; TCRdb keeps in-frame clones, though not all of them. The sample lists about 51,000 clones; around nine tenths were seen once. V was pared by 4 bases and J by 0 bases, with 6 bases between. Germline CDR1 reads MNHEY; CDR2 reads SMNVEV (reference sequence). This CDR3 is 13 amino acids long. This rearrangement joins TRBV27 to TRBJ2-5; D ambiguous. This specimen consisted of CD4+ or CD8+ T cells sorted from blood, obtained in a trial of the OX40 agonist ivuxolimab. The clonotype comes from an adult with an advanced solid tumor such as melanoma, head and neck, liver or kidney cancer. Written as DNA, the CDR3 is TGTGCCAGCAGTTCGAGCGACCAAGAGACCCAGTACTTC. Protein: CASSSSDQETQYF.